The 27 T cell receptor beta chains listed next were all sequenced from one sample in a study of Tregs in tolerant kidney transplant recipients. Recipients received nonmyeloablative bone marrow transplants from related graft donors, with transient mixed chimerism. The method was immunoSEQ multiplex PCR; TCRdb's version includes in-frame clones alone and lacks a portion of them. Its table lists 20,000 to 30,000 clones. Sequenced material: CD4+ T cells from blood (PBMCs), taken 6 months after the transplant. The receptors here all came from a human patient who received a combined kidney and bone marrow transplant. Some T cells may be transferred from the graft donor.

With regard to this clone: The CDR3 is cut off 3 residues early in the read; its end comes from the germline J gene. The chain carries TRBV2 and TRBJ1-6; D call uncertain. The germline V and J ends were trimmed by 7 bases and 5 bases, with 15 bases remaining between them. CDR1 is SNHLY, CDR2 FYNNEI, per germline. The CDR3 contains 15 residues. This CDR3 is CASTRAPFNNSPLHF. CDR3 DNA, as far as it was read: TGTGCCAGCACGCGCGCGCCGTTCAATAATTCACCC. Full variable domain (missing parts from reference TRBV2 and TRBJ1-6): EPEVTQTPSHQVTQMGQEVILRCVPISNHLYFYWYRQILGQKVEFLVSFYNNEISEKSEIFDDQFSVERPDGSNFTLKIRSTKLEDSAMYFCASTRAPFNNSPLHFGNGTRLTVT.

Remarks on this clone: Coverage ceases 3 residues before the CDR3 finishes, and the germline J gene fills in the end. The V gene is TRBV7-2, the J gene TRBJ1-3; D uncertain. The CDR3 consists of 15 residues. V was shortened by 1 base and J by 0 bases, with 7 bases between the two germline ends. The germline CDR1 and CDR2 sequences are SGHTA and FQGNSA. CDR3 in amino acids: CASSLVASSGNTIYF. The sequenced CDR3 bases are TGTGCCAGCAGCTTAGTGGCCTCCTCTGGAAACACC.

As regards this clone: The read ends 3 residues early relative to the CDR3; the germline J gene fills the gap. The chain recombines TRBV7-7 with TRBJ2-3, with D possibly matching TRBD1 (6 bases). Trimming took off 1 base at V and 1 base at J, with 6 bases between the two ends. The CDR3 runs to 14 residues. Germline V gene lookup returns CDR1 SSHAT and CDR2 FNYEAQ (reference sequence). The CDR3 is CASSLGTGTDTQYF. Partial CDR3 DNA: TGTGCCAGCAGCTTAGGGACAGGCACAGATACG.

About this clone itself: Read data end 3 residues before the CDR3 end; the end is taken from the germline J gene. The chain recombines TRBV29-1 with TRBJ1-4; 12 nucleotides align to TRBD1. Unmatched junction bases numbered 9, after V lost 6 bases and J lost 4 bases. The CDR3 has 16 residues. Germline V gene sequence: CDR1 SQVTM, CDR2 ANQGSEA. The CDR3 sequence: CSVTGTGGSINEKLFF. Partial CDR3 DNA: TGCAGCGTAACCGGGACAGGGGGCTCGATTAATGAAAAA.

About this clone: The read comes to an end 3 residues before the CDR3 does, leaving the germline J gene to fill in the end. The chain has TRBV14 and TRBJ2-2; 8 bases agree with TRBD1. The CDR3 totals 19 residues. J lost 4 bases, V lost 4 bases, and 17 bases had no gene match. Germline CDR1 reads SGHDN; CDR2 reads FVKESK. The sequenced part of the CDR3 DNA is TGTGCCAGCAGCCCACAACTCCGCAGGGCAGGGGGCGGCACCGGGGAG. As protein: CASSPQLRRAGGGTGE. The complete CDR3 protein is CASSPQLRRAGGGTGELFF.

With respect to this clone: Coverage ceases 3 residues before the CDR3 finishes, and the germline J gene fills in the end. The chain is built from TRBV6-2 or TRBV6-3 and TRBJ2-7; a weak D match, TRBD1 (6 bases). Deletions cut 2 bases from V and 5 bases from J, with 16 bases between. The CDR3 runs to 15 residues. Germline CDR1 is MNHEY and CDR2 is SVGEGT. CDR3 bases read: TGTGCCAGCAGTTACGGGACATTCCTCAAAGACGAG. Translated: CASSYGTFLKDE. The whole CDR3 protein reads CASSYGTFLKDEQYF.

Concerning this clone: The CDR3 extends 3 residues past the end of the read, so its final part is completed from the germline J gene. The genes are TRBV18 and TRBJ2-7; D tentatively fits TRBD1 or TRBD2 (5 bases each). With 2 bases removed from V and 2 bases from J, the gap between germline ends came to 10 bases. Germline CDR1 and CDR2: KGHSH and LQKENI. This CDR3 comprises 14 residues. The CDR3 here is CASSPSRGTYEQYF. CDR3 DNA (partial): TGTGCCAGCTCACCATCGAGGGGAACCTACGAG.

The CDR3 loop is CASSLVTGYPQPQHF. CDR3 bases read: TGTGCCAGCAGCTTAGTGACAGGGTATCCTCAGCCC. This sequence joins TRBV7-2 and TRBJ1-5, with 7 bases matching TRBD1. The read halts 3 residues ahead of the CDR3 end, with the missing end drawn from the germline J gene. Germline trimming cut 1 base from V and 6 bases from J; bases unmatched to any gene: 6. CDR1 is SGHTA and CDR2 is FQGNSA in the germline V gene. The CDR3 has 15 residues.

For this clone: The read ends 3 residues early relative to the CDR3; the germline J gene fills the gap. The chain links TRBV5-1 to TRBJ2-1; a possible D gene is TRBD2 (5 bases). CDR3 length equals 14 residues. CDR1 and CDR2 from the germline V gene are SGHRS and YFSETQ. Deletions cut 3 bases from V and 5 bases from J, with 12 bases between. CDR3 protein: CASSSSGIHNEQFF. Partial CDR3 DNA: TGCGCCAGCAGCTCGAGCGGAATACACAATGAG.

The CDR3 here is CASSHRGRAGDTQYF. The part of the CDR3 DNA that was read is TGTGCCAGCAGCCACCGCGGGAGGGCCGGAGATACG. The chain carries TRBV7-8 and TRBJ2-3; 9 bases map to TRBD2. The read ends 3 residues early relative to the CDR3; the germline J gene fills the gap. The J segment lost 5 bases and the V segment lost 5 bases, leaving 8 bases of the junction unmatched. The CDR3 has 15 amino acids. Germline V gene sequence: CDR1 SGHVS, CDR2 FQNEAQ.

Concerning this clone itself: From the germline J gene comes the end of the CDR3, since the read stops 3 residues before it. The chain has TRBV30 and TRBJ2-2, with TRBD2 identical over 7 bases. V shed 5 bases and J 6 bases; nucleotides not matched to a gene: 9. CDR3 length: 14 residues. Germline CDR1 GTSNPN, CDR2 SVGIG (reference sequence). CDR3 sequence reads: CAWGGGSAPGELFF. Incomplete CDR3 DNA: TGTGCCTGGGGTGGCGGGAGTGCTCCCGGGGAG.

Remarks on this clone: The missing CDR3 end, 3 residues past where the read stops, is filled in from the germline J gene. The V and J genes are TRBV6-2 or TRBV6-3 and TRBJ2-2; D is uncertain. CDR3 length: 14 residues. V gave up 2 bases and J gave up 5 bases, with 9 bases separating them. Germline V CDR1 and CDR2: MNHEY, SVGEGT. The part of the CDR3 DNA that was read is TGTGCCAGCAGTTACAAAGTAGGGACCGGGGAG. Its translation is CASSYKVGTGE. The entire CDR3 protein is CASSYKVGTGELFF.

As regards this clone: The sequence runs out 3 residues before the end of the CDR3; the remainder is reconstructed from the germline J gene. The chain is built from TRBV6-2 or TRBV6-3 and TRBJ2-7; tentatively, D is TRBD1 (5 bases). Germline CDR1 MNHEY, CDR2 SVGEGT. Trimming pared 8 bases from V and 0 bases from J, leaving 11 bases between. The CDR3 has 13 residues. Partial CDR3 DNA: TGTGCCAGCCCAGGGTGGATCTCCTACGAG. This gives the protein CASPGWISYE. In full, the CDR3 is CASPGWISYEQYF.

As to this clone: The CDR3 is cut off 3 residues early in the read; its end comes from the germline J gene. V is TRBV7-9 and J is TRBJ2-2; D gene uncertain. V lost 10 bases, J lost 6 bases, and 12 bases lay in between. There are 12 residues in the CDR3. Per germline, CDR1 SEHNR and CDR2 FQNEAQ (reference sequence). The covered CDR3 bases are TGTGCCACCCTTCCAGGCCCCGGGGAG. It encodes CATLPGPGE. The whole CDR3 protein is CATLPGPGELFF.

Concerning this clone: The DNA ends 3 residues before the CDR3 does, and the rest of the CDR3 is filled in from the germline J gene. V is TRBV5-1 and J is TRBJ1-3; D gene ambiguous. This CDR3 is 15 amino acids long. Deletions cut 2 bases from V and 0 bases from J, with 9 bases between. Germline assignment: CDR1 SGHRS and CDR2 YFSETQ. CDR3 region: CASSFGRFSGNTIYF. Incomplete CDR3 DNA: TGCGCCAGCAGCTTTGGGCGCTTCTCTGGAAACACC. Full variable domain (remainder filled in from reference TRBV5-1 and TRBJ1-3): KAGVTQTPRYLIKTRGQQVTLSCSPISGHRSVSWYQQTPGQGLQFLFEYFSETQRNKGNFPGRFSGRQFSNSRSEMNVSTLELGDSALYLCASSFGRFSGNTIYFGEGSWLTVV.

The CDR3 DNA, read in part, is TGTGCCTGGAGCAAAGGGACAGGGGCTCCCTACGAG. This translates into CAWSKGTGAPYE. The full CDR3 sequence reads CAWSKGTGAPYEQYF. The chain joins TRBV30 to TRBJ2-7, with 10 nucleotides matching TRBD1. The CDR3 extends 3 residues past the end of the read, so its final part is completed from the germline J gene. The J segment lost 2 bases and the V segment lost 3 bases, leaving 7 bases of the junction unmatched. Germline V CDR1 and CDR2: GTSNPN, SVGIG (reference sequence). This CDR3 spans 15 amino acids.

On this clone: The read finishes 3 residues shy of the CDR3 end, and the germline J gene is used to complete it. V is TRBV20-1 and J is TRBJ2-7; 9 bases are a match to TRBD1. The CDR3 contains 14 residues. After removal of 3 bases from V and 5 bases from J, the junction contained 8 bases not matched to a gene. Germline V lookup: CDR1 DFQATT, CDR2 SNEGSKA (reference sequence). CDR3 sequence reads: CSASTPGQGHEQYF. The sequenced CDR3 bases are TGCAGTGCTAGCACACCCGGACAGGGGCACGAG.

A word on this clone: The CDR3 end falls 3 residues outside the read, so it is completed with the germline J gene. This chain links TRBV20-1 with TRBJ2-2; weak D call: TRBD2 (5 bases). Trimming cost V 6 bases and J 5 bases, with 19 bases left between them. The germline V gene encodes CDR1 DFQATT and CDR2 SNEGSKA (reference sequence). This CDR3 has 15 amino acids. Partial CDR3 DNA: TGCAGTGCCAGGCCCCCCGGAGGATTGACCGGGGAG. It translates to CSARPPGGLTGE. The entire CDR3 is CSARPPGGLTGELFF.

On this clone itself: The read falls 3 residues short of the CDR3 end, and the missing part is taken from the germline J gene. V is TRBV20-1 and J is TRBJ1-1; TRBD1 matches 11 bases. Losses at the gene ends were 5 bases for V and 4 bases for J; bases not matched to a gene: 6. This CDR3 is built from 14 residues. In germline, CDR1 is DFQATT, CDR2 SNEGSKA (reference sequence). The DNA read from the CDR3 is TGCAGTGCTGAACCGGGACAGGGGGGCACTGAA. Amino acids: CSAEPGQGGTE. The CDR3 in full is CSAEPGQGGTEAFF.

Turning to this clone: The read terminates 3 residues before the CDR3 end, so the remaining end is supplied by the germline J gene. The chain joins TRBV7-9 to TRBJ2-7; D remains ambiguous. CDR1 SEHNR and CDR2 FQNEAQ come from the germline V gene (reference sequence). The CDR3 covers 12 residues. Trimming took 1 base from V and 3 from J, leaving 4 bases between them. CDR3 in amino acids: CASSLGSYEQYF. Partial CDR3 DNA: TGTGCCAGCAGCTTAGGCAGCTACGAG. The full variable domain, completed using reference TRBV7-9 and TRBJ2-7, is DTGVSQNPRHKITKRGQNVTFRCDPISEHNRLYWYRQTLGQGPEFLTYFQNEAQLEKSRLLSDRFSAERPKGSFSTLEIQRTEQGDSAMYLCASSLGSYEQYFGPGTRLTVT.

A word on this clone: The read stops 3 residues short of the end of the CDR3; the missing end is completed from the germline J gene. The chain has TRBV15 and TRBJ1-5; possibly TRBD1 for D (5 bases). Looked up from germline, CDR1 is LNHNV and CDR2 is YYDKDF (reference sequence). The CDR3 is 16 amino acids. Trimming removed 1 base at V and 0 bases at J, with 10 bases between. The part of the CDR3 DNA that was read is TGTGCCACCAGCAGAGGGGGGGGATCTAGCAATCAGCCC. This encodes CATSRGGGSSNQP. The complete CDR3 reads CATSRGGGSSNQPQHF. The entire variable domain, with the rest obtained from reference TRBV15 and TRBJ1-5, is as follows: DAMVIQNPRYQVTQFGKPVTLSCSQTLNHNVMYWYQQKSSQAPKLLFHYYDKDFNNEADTPDNFQSRRPNTSFCFLDIRSPGLGDTAMYLCATSRGGGSSNQPQHFGDGTRLSIL.

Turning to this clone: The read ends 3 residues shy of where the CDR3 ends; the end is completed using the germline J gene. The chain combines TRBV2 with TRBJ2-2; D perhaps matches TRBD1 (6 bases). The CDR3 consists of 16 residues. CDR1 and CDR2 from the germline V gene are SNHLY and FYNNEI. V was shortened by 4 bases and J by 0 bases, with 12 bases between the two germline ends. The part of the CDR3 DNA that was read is TGTGCCAGCAGTGGATCAGGACAGACGAACACCGGGGAG. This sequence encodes CASSGSGQTNTGE. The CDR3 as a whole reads CASSGSGQTNTGELFF.

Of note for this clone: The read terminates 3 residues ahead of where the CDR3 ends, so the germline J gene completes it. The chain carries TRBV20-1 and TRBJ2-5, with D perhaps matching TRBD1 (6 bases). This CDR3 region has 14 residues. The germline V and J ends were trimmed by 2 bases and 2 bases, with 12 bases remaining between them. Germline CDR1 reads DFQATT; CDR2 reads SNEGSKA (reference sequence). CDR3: CSARSLGGQETQYF. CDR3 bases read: TGCAGTGCTAGAAGTCTAGGGGGTCAAGAGACC.

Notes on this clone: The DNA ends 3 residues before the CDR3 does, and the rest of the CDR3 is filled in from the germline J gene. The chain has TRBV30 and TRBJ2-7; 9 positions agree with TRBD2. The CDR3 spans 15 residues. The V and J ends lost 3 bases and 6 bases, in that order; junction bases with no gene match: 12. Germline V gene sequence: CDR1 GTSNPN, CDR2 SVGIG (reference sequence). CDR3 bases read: TGTGCCTGGAGGGGGATAGCGGGAGTGTTTACCGAG. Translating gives CAWRGIAGVFTE. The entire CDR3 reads CAWRGIAGVFTEQYF.

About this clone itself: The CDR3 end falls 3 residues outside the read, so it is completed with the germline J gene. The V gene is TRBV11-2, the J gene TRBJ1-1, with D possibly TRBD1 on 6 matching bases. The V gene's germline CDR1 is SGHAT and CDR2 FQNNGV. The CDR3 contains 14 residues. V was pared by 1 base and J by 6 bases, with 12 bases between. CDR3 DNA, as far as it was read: TGTGCCAGCAGCTTAGGCTTAAGGGGGTCTGAA. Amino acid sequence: CASSLGLRGSE. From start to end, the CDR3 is CASSLGLRGSEAFF.

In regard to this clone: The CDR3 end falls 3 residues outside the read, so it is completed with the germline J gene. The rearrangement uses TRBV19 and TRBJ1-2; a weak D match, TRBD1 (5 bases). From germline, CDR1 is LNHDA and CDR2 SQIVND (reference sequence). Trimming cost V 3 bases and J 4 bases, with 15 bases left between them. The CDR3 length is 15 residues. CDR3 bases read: TGTGCCAGTAGTATCGAAACCGGGGGGGTCTATGGC. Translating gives CASSIETGGVYG. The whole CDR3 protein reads CASSIETGGVYGYTF.

This chain's CDR3 is CASRFSDRETQYF. The DNA read from the CDR3 is TGTGCCAGCAGGTTTTCAGACAGGGAGACC. The chain carries TRBV7-9 and TRBJ2-5; weak D call: TRBD1 (6 bases). The read ends 3 residues shy of where the CDR3 ends; the end is completed using the germline J gene. The CDR3 is 13 residues long. Trimming shortened V by 6 bases and J by 5 bases, and 13 bases separated the two germline ends. Germline values: CDR1 SEHNR, CDR2 FQNEAQ (reference sequence).